This is a list of T cell receptor beta chains from one sample in a study of prognosis after radiotherapy for stage I lung cancer. TCRdb reprocessed the multiplex PCR reads via MiXCR and lists one record per CDR3 protein. The table records some 25,000 distinct CDR3 sequences, roughly 40% of them present only once. The specimen was PBMCs, collected before or after stereotactic body radiation therapy (not recorded which). These receptors were taken from a donor aged 50 or older with non-small cell lung cancer. The CDR3 runs from the conserved cysteine through the conserved F or W. D genes are given only for firm matches. A clone size is listed for some rows: how often the clone was seen (once, few, many), or a class if it is expanded.

d_call,v_call,clone_size,cdr3_length,j_call,cdr3_aa,cdr3_nt
TRBD2,TRBV20-1,few,16,TRBJ2-2,CSAATSGSLSAGELFF,TGCAGTGCAGCGACTAGCGGGAGTCTCTCGGCCGGGGAGCTGTTTTTT
TRBD2,TRBV6-1,many,17,TRBJ2-2,CASSEGWGGTGSGELFF,TGTGCCAGCAGTGAAGGGTGGGGGGGAACCGGGTCCGGGGAGCTGTTTTTT
.,TRBV6-1,many,14,TRBJ2-7,CASIFSESMYEQYF,TGTGCCAGCATCTTTTCTGAATCGATGTACGAGCAGTACTTC
.,TRBV24-1,many,13,TRBJ2-1,CATSDLQASRQFF,TGTGCCACCAGTGATTTGCAGGCTAGTAGGCAGTTCTTC
.,TRBV20-1,.,12,TRBJ1-1,CSNQLRDTEAFF,TGCAGTAACCAGCTCAGGGACACTGAAGCTTTCTTT
.,TRBV3-1,many,16,TRBJ2-3,CASSRAGRGYTDTQYF,TGTGCCAGCAGCCGCGCGGGGCGAGGTTACACAGATACGCAGTATTTT
.,TRBV20-1,many,13,TRBJ2-5,CSARRGVGETQYF,TGCAGTGCTAGACGGGGAGTAGGGGAGACCCAGTACTTC
.,TRBV20-1,.,14,TRBJ2-7,CSAREGTARGEQYF,TGCAGTGCTAGAGAAGGGACCGCTCGGGGCGAGCAGTACTTC
.,TRBV20-1,.,14,TRBJ2-5,CSARPQHLRETQYF,TGCAGTGCTAGACCCCAGCATCTCAGGGAGACCCAGTACTTC
.,TRBV7-9,many,14,TRBJ2-1,CASSLAGYYNEQFF,TGTGCCAGCAGCTTGGCAGGGTACTACAATGAGCAGTTCTTC
.,TRBV12-5,many,16,TRBJ2-3,CASGSQRASFPDTQYF,TGTGCTAGTGGCTCTCAGCGGGCGTCCTTCCCGGATACGCAGTATTTT
.,TRBV28,few,11,TRBJ2-7,CASSLRRGWYF,TGTGCCAGCAGTTTAAGGCGGGGTTGGTACTTC
.,TRBV19,many,13,TRBJ1-2,CASSTPGDYGYTF,TGTGCCAGTAGTACCCCAGGGGACTATGGCTACACCTTC
.,TRBV24-1,.,14,TRBJ1-5,CATSDPRANQPQHF,TGTGCCACCAGTGACCCCCGGGCCAATCAGCCCCAGCATTTT
TRBD1,TRBV29-1,many,12,TRBJ2-5,CSGDDRGETQYF,TGCAGCGGCGACGACAGGGGAGAGACCCAGTACTTC